This TCR beta chain was sequenced for a study of T cell repertoires in cytomegalovirus infection (dated by TCRdb to between 2017 and 2020). Regarding the research as a whole: Because public TCR beta signatures pointed to carriage of CMV infection together with the matching HLA type, the HLA type of each donor mattered for the analysis.

Worth noting for this clonotype: The specificity of this receptor is unknown. No base quality values were provided; no much bigger clone lies one nucleotide off.

Results and caveats for the whole study, not just this receptor: The ex vivo response was dominated by HLA-C-restricted CMV-specific TCR beta clonotypes, and the single most frequent clonotype in two of eight donors was supplied by these HLA-C-restricted clonotypes. In both this cohort and an independent roughly 330-donor cohort, the cumulative frequency of public TCR beta family members distinguished carriers of CMV infection plus the relevant HLA type.

The CDR3 sequence holds 17 residues, the cysteine and phenylalanine included. CDR3 DNA is the only sequence kept; it has 51 bases, read in frame from the first base. CDR1 and CDR2 (SNHLY, FYNNEI) derive from the germline V gene. The germline V end is reduced by 3 bases and the J end by 0 bases; junction bases left unmatched: 9. The listed sequencing device is Illumina HiSeq 1500. TCRdb reran the public reads through fastp at Q25 and MiXCR, keeping productive beta chains. Identical CDR3 protein sequences are pooled into one entry, listed with their most common genes and DNA. The sample has 170,000 or so distinct CDR3 sequences on record, 15% to 20% of them singletons. The ten largest clones take up 20% to 25% of the sample.

The TCR comes from a human donor in good health (CMV status not recorded). Some clones in this sample may be carry-over from other donors' samples. The sample comprised CD8+ T cells from PBMCs. The chain couples TRBV2 to TRBJ2-5; TRBD2 agrees with 8 junctional bases. The DNA reads TGTGCCAGCAGTGAGGAGAGCGGGGGCCCGTACCAAGAGACCCAGTACTTC. This encodes CASSEESGGPYQETQYF.